What follows is one TCR beta chain and its context. Its target is unknown. In nominal health when sampled, donors likely had unrecorded immune exposures nonetheless. The data are from a study of cytomegalovirus exposure and HLA in healthy donors. For the study at large: Unique TCRs numbering some 80 million, obtained from HLA-typed donors, made up an early data release. Findings and limits, study-wide: DRB1 had the most TCR associations and HLA-C the fewest, a later analysis found, with rates varying by HLA locus.

This PCR relied on a set of 60 Vbeta primers and 13 Jbeta primers. Sequencing used immunoSEQ multiplex PCR; TCRdb keeps in-frame clones, though not all of them. This sample has around 280,000 clones; about 90% occur once, and the top ten carry 2% to 3%. Source material: PBMCs. The TCR sequence derives from a woman under 30 in good health and CMV-seronegative.

CDR3 nucleotides: TGTGCCAGCAGCTTACAGGGGTTTATGAACACTGAAGCTTTCTTT. The encoded protein is CASSLQGFMNTEAFF. The chain has TRBV5-6 and TRBJ1-1; 7 bases are a match to TRBD1. The ends lost 2 bases at V and 0 bases at J; junction bases unmatched: 4. CDR1 and CDR2 (germline): SGHDT, YYEEEE. CDR3 length equals 15 residues.